The next 3 T cell receptor beta chains were all read from a single sample in a study of PD-1 blockade in classical Hodgkin lymphoma (dated by TCRdb to the early 2020s). Interpreted using the paper, the time point label stands for: cycle 2 day 1 (C2D1) of nivolumab. All trial patients had relapsed after autologous stem cell transplantation, with cohorts A, B and C differing in prior brentuximab vedotin exposure. Receptor amplification or capture employed the immunoSEQ multiplex PCR assay. Held by TCRdb, this immuneACCESS table contains in-frame sequences only and omits some clones. Under half of the omission traces to an unresolved V gene where checked; the cause of the rest is unknown. The sample records 20,000 to 25,000 clones, around 80% of which are singletons. Together, the top ten hold approximately 44% of the sample. This specimen consisted of peripheral blood mononuclear cells (PBMCs), obtained before the second cycle of nivolumab. The receptors here all came from a human donor with classical Hodgkin lymphoma.

The chain is built from TRBV6-6 and TRBJ1-6, with 9 positions matching TRBD1. CDR3 size: 14 residues. Germline V gene lookup returns CDR1 MNHNY and CDR2 SVGAGI (reference sequence). The V segment lost 4 bases and the J segment 8 bases; nucleotides outside the gene matches: 3. For the CDR3, the DNA is TGTGCCAGCAGTTGGGGACAGGGAGATTCACCCCTCCACTTT. As protein: CASSWGQGDSPLHF.

A word on this clone: Other DNA sequences in the same sample also yield this CDR3. The gene calls are TRBV5-1 and TRBJ2-2, with D unclear. V was pared by 4 bases and J by 7 bases, with 8 bases between. This CDR3 is built from 12 residues. Germline values: CDR1 SGHRS, CDR2 YFSETQ. The CDR3 protein is CASSLSDGELFF. In DNA, the CDR3 is TGCGCCAGCAGCCTATCAGACGGGGAGCTGTTTTTT. Full variable domain (rest looked up from reference TRBV5-1 and TRBJ2-2): KAGVTQTPRYLIKTRGQQVTLSCSPISGHRSVSWYQQTPGQGLQFLFEYFSETQRNKGNFPGRFSGRQFSNSRSEMNVSTLELGDSALYLCASSLSDGELFFGEGSRLTVL.

A few counts support this clone. V gene TRBV11-2 combines with J gene TRBJ2-7; D unclear. The CDR3 covers 14 residues. V lost 0 bases to trimming and J lost 2 bases, with 8 bases between them. The germline V gene encodes CDR1 SGHAT and CDR2 FQNNGV. The CDR3 here is CASSLEFRTYEQYF. CDR3 sequence (DNA): TGTGCCAGCAGCTTAGAATTTAGAACCTACGAGCAGTACTTC. Filled out from reference TRBV11-2 and TRBJ2-7, the complete variable domain reads EAGVAQSPRYKIIEKRQSVAFWCNPISGHATLYWYQQILGQGPKLLIQFQNNGVVDDSQLPKDRFSAERLKGVDSTLKIQPAKLEDSAVYLCASSLEFRTYEQYFGPGTRLTVT.